Listed below are T cell receptor beta chains from one sample, sequenced in a study of beta chain features in type 1 diabetes. Sequencing used immunoSEQ multiplex PCR; TCRdb keeps in-frame clones, though not all of them. The top ten hold around 0.025% of the sample, which has approximately 250,000 clones, 13% to 15% seen once. The sequenced sample consisted of naive CD4+ T cells from blood. These receptor sequences come from a woman aged 40 to 55 in good health. CDR3s include the opening cysteine and the closing phenylalanine or tryptophan. Size tells how often a clone was seen (once, few, many) or the class of an expanded clone, and some rows leave it out.

j_call	v_call	clone_size	cdr3_aa
TRBJ2-3	TRBV7-8	.	CASSRLAGGPGDTQYF
TRBJ1-2	TRBV12-5	few	CASGPEQGFYGYTF
TRBJ2-7	TRBV6-5	.	CASSPGTGISYEQYF
TRBJ1-6	TRBV13	few	CASSQDQATYNSPLHF
TRBJ2-1	TRBV5-4	few	CASSWIQGARDNEQFF
TRBJ2-5	TRBV5-6	.	CASSLGNMRRETQYF
TRBJ1-2	TRBV5-1	few	CASSYGQRGGYTF
TRBJ1-1	TRBV7-2	.	CASSLPVNTEAFF
TRBJ1-2	TRBV5-1	.	CASSYMDRANYGYTF
TRBJ2-1	TRBV19	few	CASTQTPGYNEQFF
TRBJ2-5	TRBV5-1	few	CASSLVSETQYF
TRBJ2-7	TRBV5-4	.	CASSVSGGTGPYEQYF
TRBJ1-6	TRBV6-5	few	CASSWDRDESPLHF
TRBJ2-2	TRBV5-1	few	CASSPAGGGNTGELFF
TRBJ2-5	TRBV7-2	few	CASRNPGETQYF
TRBJ1-4	TRBV28	.	CASAPGGFKEKLFF
TRBJ1-2	TRBV28	few	CASSPGTNYGYTF
TRBJ2-1	TRBV9	few	CASSSRDRHYNEQFF